The 10 T cell receptor beta chains presented below share a single source sample, sequenced in a study of OX40 agonist ivuxolimab in advanced cancers. Sequenced by immunoSEQ multiplex PCR; TCRdb stores in-frame clones only, minus some. The sample includes 95,000 to 100,000 clones, about four fifths of them seen just once. The starting material was CD4+ or CD8+ T cells sorted from blood, obtained in a trial of the OX40 agonist ivuxolimab. The receptors here all came from an adult with an advanced solid tumor such as melanoma, head and neck, liver or kidney cancer.

The CDR3 region is CASSLRLAGGGTDTQYF. For the CDR3, the DNA is TGCGCCAGCAGCTTGCGGCTAGCGGGGGGTGGCACAGATACGCAGTATTTT. This chain joins TRBV5-1 and TRBJ2-3; 11 bases are a match to TRBD2. The germline gives CDR1 SGHRS, CDR2 YFSETQ. The CDR3 loop spans 17 amino acids. V lost 1 base, J lost 1 base, and 5 bases stayed unmatched. The variable domain in full, with the rest retrieved from reference TRBV5-1 and TRBJ2-3, is KAGVTQTPRYLIKTRGQQVTLSCSPISGHRSVSWYQQTPGQGLQFLFEYFSETQRNKGNFPGRFSGRQFSNSRSEMNVSTLELGDSALYLCASSLRLAGGGTDTQYFGPGTRLTVL.

The chain links TRBV5-5 to TRBJ2-3; D is possibly TRBD2 (7 bases). The V gene lost 1 base and the J gene lost 2 bases, with 14 bases spanning the gap. Germline CDR1 is SGHKS and CDR2 is YYEKEE (reference sequence). The CDR3 consists of 16 residues. The CDR3 DNA is TGTGCCAGCAGCTTGTACGCGGGGGCAAACACAGATACGCAGTATTTT. Protein product: CASSLYAGANTDTQYF.

V is TRBV11-2 and J is TRBJ2-1; 12 bases match TRBD1. Germline CDR1 reads SGHAT; CDR2 reads FQNNGV. Losses at the gene ends were 3 bases for V and 8 bases for J; bases not matched to a gene: 8. The CDR3 is made up of 16 amino acids. In DNA, the CDR3 is TGTGCCAGCAGCTTCCTGCCGGGACAGGGGGCAGATGAGCAGTTCTTC. Residues: CASSFLPGQGADEQFF.

Only one count was recorded for this clone. The rearrangement links TRBV7-9 to TRBJ1-5; TRBD1 is a possible D gene (5 bases). CDR1 and CDR2 (germline): SEHNR, FQNEAQ (reference sequence). The CDR3 has 15 amino acids. Trimming stripped 5 bases from V and 4 bases from J, with 15 bases between. The CDR3 sequence is CASSLAGGDNQPQHF. The DNA for the CDR3 is TGTGCCAGCAGCCTCGCCGGGGGGGATAATCAGCCCCAGCATTTT.

A single count supports this clone. The chain couples TRBV7-2 to TRBJ2-1; 11 bases are shared with TRBD2. Germline V gene lookup returns CDR1 SGHTA and CDR2 FQGNSA. The CDR3 is 14 residues long. J was trimmed by 9 bases and V by 7 bases; bases with no gene match: 8. CDR3 in amino acids: CASILLAGAGEQFF. The DNA of the CDR3 is TGTGCCAGCATCCTACTAGCGGGGGCGGGTGAGCAGTTCTTC.

The rearrangement uses TRBV6-5 and TRBJ1-6; D gene ambiguous. CDR3 length: 15 amino acids. Between the trimmed V and J ends, which lost 6 bases and 7 bases, there was a span of 16 bases. Germline CDR1 reads MNHEY; CDR2 reads SVGAGI. The CDR3 DNA sequence: TGTGCCAGCAGCCCCAGGACCGCTTGGAATTCACCCCTCCACTTT. This codes for CASSPRTAWNSPLHF.

The rearrangement joins TRBV28 to TRBJ2-5; no clear D. Trimming took 5 bases from V and 1 from J, leaving 14 bases between them. This CDR3 spans 15 amino acids. Germline lookup yields CDR1 MDHEN and CDR2 SYDVKM. CDR3 DNA: TGTGCCAGCAGTGCCGGACCGGCGCCCCAAGAGACCCAGTACTTC. It translates to CASSAGPAPQETQYF.

The rearrangement uses TRBV19 and TRBJ2-2, with TRBD2 matching 13 bases. This CDR3 has 19 amino acids. Trimming removed 2 bases from V and 2 bases from J; junction bases left unmatched: 8. The V gene's germline CDR1 is LNHDA and CDR2 SQIVND (reference sequence). This chain's CDR3 is CASSISRTSGGANTGELFF. The CDR3 bases are TGTGCCAGTAGTATATCACGGACTAGCGGGGGCGCCAACACCGGGGAGCTGTTTTTT.

J is TRBJ2-1 and V is TRBV28; the match to TRBD2 covers 12 bases. The V gene end was trimmed by 5 bases and the J gene end by 3 bases; junction bases not matched to a gene: 2. CDR1 is MDHEN and CDR2 is SYDVKM in the germline V gene. The length of the CDR3 is 15 residues. CDR3 bases: TGTGCCAGCAGTATGACTAGCGGGGGCTACAATGAGCAGTTCTTC. Its translation is CASSMTSGGYNEQFF.

This clone was counted between two and nine times. In nucleotides, the CDR3 is TGTGCCAGCTCCCTCCGCGGGGGGCCGGAGACCCAGTACTTC. Its protein is CASSLRGGPETQYF. The rearrangement joins TRBV18 to TRBJ2-5; the match to TRBD2 covers 8 bases. The CDR3 is made up of 14 amino acids. CDR1 and CDR2 (germline): KGHSH, LQKENI. After removal of 6 bases from V and 5 bases from J, the junction contained 8 bases not matched to a gene.